These 12 T cell receptor beta chains were all obtained from the same sample, sequenced in a study of T cells in Graves' hyperthyroidism and ophthalmopathy. Researchers amplified the TCR beta CDR3 regions from RNA transcripts. The HTBI primer set served for first-round RT-PCR of the TCR CDR3. MiXCR was run by TCRdb on the multiplex PCR reads, yielding one entry per CDR3 protein. The profile shows 450,000 to 650,000 distinct CDR3 sequences, 17% of them singletons. Input material: blood. The receptors originated from a woman younger than 35 with Graves' ophthalmopathy.

This clonotype came up many times. This chain links TRBV6-1 with TRBJ2-1; the match to TRBD2 covers 8 bases. The CDR3 totals 15 residues. Germline V CDR1 and CDR2: MNHNS, SASEGT. Trimming took 6 bases from V and 5 from J; bases not matched to a gene: 9. CDR3 loop: CASSAWERENNEQFF. DNA of the CDR3: TGTGCCAGCAGCGCCTGGGAGCGGGAGAACAATGAGCAGTTCTTC.

As to this clonotype: An end of the junction differs from the germline gene, which may be a read error. This rearrangement joins TRBV5-5 to TRBJ2-7; 12 positions agree with TRBD2. The CDR3 loop spans 15 amino acids. The germline CDR1 and CDR2 sequences are SGHKS and YYEKEE (reference sequence). Written as DNA, the CDR3 is TGCGCCAGCAGCTTGGTACCTAGCGGGAGGGGTGAGCAGTACTTC. Translation gives CASSLVPSGRGEQYF.

This sequence joins TRBV7-9 and TRBJ2-7, with 7 bases that match TRBD1. The CDR3 loop spans 14 amino acids. With 8 bases clipped from V and 3 bases from J, the junction kept 10 bases outside the gene matches. The germline V gene has CDR1 SEHNR and CDR2 FQNEAQ (reference sequence). CDR3 amino acids: CASGRVTGSYEQYF. The CDR3 DNA reads TGTGCCAGCGGCAGGGTGACAGGGAGCTACGAGCAGTACTTC.

This clonotype occurred a few times. The chain has TRBV20-1 and TRBJ1-2; 9 positions match TRBD1. Germline CDR1 is DFQATT and CDR2 is SNEGSKA (reference sequence). This CDR3 has 13 amino acids. J lost 8 bases, V lost 0 bases, and 4 bases had no gene match. The CDR3 loop reads CSARDTGGEGYTF. The CDR3 DNA reads as TGCAGTGCTAGAGACACAGGGGGCGAGGGCTACACCTTC.

This chain links TRBV10-3 with TRBJ2-2; possibly TRBD1 for D (6 bases). The CDR3 loop spans 17 amino acids. Germline loops: CDR1 ENHRY, CDR2 SYGVKD. V gave up 0 bases and J gave up 6 bases, with 17 bases separating them. The CDR3 region is CAISESGVHRVAGELFF. The CDR3, as DNA: TGTGCCATCAGTGAGTCGGGGGTTCACAGGGTCGCCGGGGAGCTGTTTTTT.

This clonotype was picked up a small number of times. V and J are TRBV9 and TRBJ2-1; D is ambiguous. Deletions cut 4 bases from V and 6 bases from J, with 14 bases between. This CDR3 spans 14 amino acids. From germline, CDR1 is SGDLS and CDR2 YYNGEE. The CDR3 sequence: CASSIDRGSNEQFF. CDR3 bases: TGTGCCAGCAGCATAGATCGAGGTTCCAATGAGCAGTTCTTC.

This clonotype was detected many times. The chain carries TRBV5-6 and TRBJ2-1, with 7 bases fitting TRBD2. Germline CDR1 reads SGHDT; CDR2 reads YYEEEE. CDR3 length: 16 residues. The ends lost 0 bases at V and 4 bases at J; junction bases unmatched: 7. As DNA, the CDR3 is TGTGCCAGCAGCTTGGGTGGTAGCGGGCCTTACAATGAGCAGTTCTTC. Translation: CASSLGGSGPYNEQFF.

A note on this clonotype: It may be a read error: a sequence one base away is much more abundant. This rearrangement joins TRBV20-1 to TRBJ2-3; unclear D gene. The V end lost 1 base, the J end lost 2 bases, and 19 bases lay between the germline ends. The CDR3 consists of 17 residues. Germline CDR1 and CDR2: DFQATT and SNEGSKA (reference sequence). This CDR3 is CSARVGSAPTITDTQYF. DNA for the CDR3: TGCAGTGCTAGAGTAGGCTCTGCCCCGACCATCACAGATACGCAGTATTTT.

This rearrangement joins TRBV7-3 to TRBJ2-1; 14 bases line up with TRBD2. Germline V lookup: CDR1 SGHTA, CDR2 FQGTGA. V was pared by 5 bases and J by 4 bases, with 10 bases of the junction left unmatched. The CDR3 runs 18 residues. CDR3 sequence: CASSQRPGLAGEYNEQFF. The CDR3 DNA sequence: TGTGCCAGCAGCCAAAGGCCGGGACTAGCGGGAGAATACAATGAGCAGTTCTTC.

This clonotype was observed many times. The chain employs TRBV7-9 and TRBJ1-1, with a tentative D call TRBD1 (6 bases). Germline V gene data show CDR1 as SEHNR and CDR2 as FQNEAQ (reference sequence). V lost 5 bases and J lost 7, with 17 bases in between. The CDR3 has 14 residues. Written as DNA, the CDR3 is TGTGCCAGCAGCCCTGCGGACAGATACCTTGAAGCTTTCTTT. Translation gives CASSPADRYLEAFF.

This clonotype turned up a few times. V is TRBV14 and J is TRBJ2-3; unclear D gene. The CDR3 length is 15 residues. Per the germline V gene, CDR1 is SGHDN and CDR2 is FVKESK. Trimming cost V 5 bases and J 0 bases, with 12 bases left between them. The CDR3 DNA sequence: TGTGCCAGCAGCTCTGGAGATACTAGCACAGATACGCAGTATTTT. This translates into CASSSGDTSTDTQYF.

This clonotype was counted ten times or more. The chain uses TRBV3-1 and TRBJ1-1, with TRBD1 identical over 9 bases. The CDR3 is made up of 14 amino acids. V shed 3 bases, J shed 7 bases, and the junction held 6 bases outside the gene matches. CDR1 and CDR2 from the germline V gene are LGHDT and YNNKEL (reference sequence). DNA for the CDR3: TGTGCCAGCAGCCAGACGACAGGGGGAGGTGAAGCTTTCTTT. Protein sequence: CASSQTTGGGEAFF.